This TCR beta chain was retrieved from a study of T cells in Graves' hyperthyroidism and ophthalmopathy. TCR beta CDR3 regions were amplified from RNA. The HTBI primer set drove a first-round RT-PCR of the TCR CDR3. TCRdb independently ran MiXCR on the multiplex PCR reads; one entry per CDR3 protein. The sample includes nearly 750,000 distinct CDR3 sequences, 35% of them seen just once. Germline CDR1 is SNHLY and CDR2 is FYNNEI. CDR3 length: 12 residues. V shed 6 bases, J shed 11 bases, and the junction held 8 bases outside the gene matches. The chain joins TRBV2 to TRBJ1-2, with 8 positions matching TRBD1. The clonotype comes from a middle-aged woman with Graves' hyperthyroidism. The sequencing input was blood. The DNA of the CDR3 is TGTGCCAGCAGGGACAGGGTAGGGAGTTACACCTTC. This sequence encodes CASRDRVGSYTF. The variable domain in full, completed from reference TRBV2 and TRBJ1-2, reads EPEVTQTPSHQVTQMGQEVILRCVPISNHLYFYWYRQILGQKVEFLVSFYNNEISEKSEIFDDQFSVERPDGSNFTLKIRSTKLEDSAMYFCASRDRVGSYTFGSGTRLTVV.